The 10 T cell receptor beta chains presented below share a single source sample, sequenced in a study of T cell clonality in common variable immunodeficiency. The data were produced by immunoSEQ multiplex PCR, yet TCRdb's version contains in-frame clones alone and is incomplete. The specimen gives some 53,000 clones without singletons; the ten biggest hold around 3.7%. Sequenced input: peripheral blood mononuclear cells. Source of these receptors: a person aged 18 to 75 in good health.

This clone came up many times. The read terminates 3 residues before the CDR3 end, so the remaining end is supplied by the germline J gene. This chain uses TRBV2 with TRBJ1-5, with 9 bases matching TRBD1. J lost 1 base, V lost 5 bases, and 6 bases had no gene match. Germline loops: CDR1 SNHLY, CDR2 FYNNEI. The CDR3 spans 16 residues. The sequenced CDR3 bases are TGTGCCAGCAGTCTACAGGGGGCGAGGAGCAATCAGCCC. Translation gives CASSLQGARSNQP. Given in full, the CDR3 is CASSLQGARSNQPQHF. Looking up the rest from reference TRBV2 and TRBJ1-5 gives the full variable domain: EPEVTQTPSHQVTQMGQEVILRCVPISNHLYFYWYRQILGQKVEFLVSFYNNEISEKSEIFDDQFSVERPDGSNFTLKIRSTKLEDSAMYFCASSLQGARSNQPQHFGDGTRLSIL.

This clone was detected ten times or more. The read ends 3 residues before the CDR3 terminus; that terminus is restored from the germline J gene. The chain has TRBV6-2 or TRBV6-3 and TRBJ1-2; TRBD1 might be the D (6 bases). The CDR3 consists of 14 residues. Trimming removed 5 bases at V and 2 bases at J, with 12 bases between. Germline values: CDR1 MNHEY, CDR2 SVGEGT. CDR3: CASSVLTGNYGYTF. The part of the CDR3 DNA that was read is TGTGCCAGCAGTGTTCTGACAGGCAACTATGGC.

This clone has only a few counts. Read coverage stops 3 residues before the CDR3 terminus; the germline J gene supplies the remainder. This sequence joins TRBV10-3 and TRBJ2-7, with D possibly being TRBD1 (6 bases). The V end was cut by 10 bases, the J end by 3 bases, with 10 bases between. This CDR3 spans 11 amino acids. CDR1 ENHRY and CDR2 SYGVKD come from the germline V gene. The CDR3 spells CASRDIYEQYF. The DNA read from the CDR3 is TGTGCCAGCCGGGACATCTACGAG.

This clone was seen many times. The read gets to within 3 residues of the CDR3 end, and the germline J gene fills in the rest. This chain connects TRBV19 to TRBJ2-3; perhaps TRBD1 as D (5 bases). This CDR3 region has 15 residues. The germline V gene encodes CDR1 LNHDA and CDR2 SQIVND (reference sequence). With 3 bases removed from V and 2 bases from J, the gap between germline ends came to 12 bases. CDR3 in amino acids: CASSIRVGSTDTQYF. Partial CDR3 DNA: TGTGCCAGTAGTATCAGGGTGGGATCCACAGATACG.

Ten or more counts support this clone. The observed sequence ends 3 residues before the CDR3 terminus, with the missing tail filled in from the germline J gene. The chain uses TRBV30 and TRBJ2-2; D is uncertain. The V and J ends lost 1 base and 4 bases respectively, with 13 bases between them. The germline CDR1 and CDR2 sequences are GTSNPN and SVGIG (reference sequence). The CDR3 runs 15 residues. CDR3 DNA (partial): TGTGCCTGGAGTGCAGGAGCTCTGAGCACCGGGGAG. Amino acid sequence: CAWSAGALSTGE. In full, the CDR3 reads CAWSAGALSTGELFF.

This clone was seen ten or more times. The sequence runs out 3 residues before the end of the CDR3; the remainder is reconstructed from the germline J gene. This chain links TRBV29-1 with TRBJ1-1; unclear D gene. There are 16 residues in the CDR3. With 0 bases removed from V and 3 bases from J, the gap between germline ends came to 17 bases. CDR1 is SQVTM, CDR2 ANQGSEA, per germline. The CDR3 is CSVEDPMVRAHTEAFF. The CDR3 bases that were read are TGCAGCGTTGAAGATCCCATGGTAAGGGCCCACACTGAA.

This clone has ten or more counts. The part of the CDR3 DNA that was read is TGTGCCGTAAGGGGACTAGCGGACCCCCTCAAGACAGATACG. Its translation: CAVRGLADPLKTDT. The entire CDR3 protein is CAVRGLADPLKTDTQYF. The J gene is TRBJ2-3, the V gene TRBV2; 11 bases align to TRBD2. The read ends 3 residues early relative to the CDR3; the germline J gene fills the gap. Germline assignment: CDR1 SNHLY and CDR2 FYNNEI. Trimming at V came to 11 bases and at J to 3 bases, leaving 16 bases not matched to a gene. The CDR3 length is 17 residues.

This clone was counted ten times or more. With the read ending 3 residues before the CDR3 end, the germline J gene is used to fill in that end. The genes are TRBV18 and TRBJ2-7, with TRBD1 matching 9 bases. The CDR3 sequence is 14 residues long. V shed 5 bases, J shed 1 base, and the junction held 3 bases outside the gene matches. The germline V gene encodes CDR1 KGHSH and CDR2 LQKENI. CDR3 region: CASSFGQGSYEQYF. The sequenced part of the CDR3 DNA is TGTGCCAGCTCATTCGGACAGGGGTCCTACGAG.

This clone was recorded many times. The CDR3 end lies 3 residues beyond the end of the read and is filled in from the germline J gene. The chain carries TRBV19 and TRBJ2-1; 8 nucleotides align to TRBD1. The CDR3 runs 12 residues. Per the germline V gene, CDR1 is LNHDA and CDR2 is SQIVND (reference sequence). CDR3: CATGQAYNEQFF. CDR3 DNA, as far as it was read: TGTGCAACGGGACAGGCCTACAATGAG.

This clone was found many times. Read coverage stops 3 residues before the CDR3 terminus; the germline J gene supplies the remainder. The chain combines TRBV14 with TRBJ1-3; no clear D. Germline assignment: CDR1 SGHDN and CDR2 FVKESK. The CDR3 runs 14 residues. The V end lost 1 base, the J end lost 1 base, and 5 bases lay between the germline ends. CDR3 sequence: CASSQAVSGNTIYF. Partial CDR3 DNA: TGTGCCAGCAGCCAAGCCGTGTCTGGAAACACC.